This T cell receptor (beta chain) was recorded in a study of beta chain features in type 1 diabetes (dated by TCRdb to between 2018 and 2020). Study-level background: Mean age, gender distribution, total cell number and subset yield did not differ between patients and healthy donors. A total of some 100,000,000 sorted cells were examined across all samples, and a strong correlation was observed between cell number per subset and RNA yield. The study compared the TCRB repertoires of sorted circulating CD4+ T cell subsets in recently diagnosed type 1 diabetes patients with those in matched healthy donors. Regulatory and stem cell-like memory subsets were obtained from only 8 patients and about 8 healthy donors, while naive and central memory subsets were obtained from all 30 or so donors. The research as a whole found: Shorter templates might be favored by PCR, yet because patient and control samples were amplified and corrected together, any such skew would affect both groups equally. Because small numbers of individuals were included in the HLA sub-analyses, any influence of HLA type on TCRB rearrangement was left unresolved. At VDJ recombination sites, patients with type 1 diabetes made fewer insertions and deleted more nucleotides, a pattern implying thymic rearrangement abnormalities. In all four CD4+ subsets, TCRB CDR3 length was moderately but significantly shorter in type 1 diabetes patients. Because cDNA was sequenced instead of genomic DNA, activated cells with high expression could be over-represented, although the groups did not differ in activation or CD3 levels. Naive, central memory and regulatory TCRB repertoires appeared to be more similar among patients than among healthy donors.

The entire amount of isolated RNA was reverse transcribed using the High Capacity cDNA Reverse Transcription Kit, so the sequenced TCRB transcripts were expressed ones. Naive, central memory and regulatory T cell samples underwent deep immunoSEQ sequencing, averaging around 4 million total reads per sample. Sorted cells were lysed in RLT buffer, and RNA was extracted using DNase-treated RNeasy Micro or Mini kits according to cell number. To prevent cross-contamination, every cell subset was processed on its own, while patient and healthy donor samples were processed together. The immunoSEQ multiplex PCR was used to amplify TCRB sequences from cDNA, generating 87-bp fragments that spanned the CDR3 region. Amplicons were sequenced on the Illumina HiSeq platform. The paper's processing steps were these. PCR bias was corrected computationally using synthetic template baselines, and reads within Hamming distance 2 were collapsed, with unmergeable singletons discarded. Reads were aligned to IMGT to assign V, D and J genes, CDR3 length, and insertions or deletions at six rearrangement sites. Within each subset, clonotype counts were normalized to sorted cell number, and only after that were true diversity and Gini coefficients computed with the tcR R package. The overlap coefficient, calculated on TCRB nucleotide sequences, was used to measure repertoire sharing. As a proxy for the pre-selection repertoire, out-of-frame TCRB sequences from naive cells were analyzed. As stored in TCRdb, this immuneACCESS dataset retains in-frame rearrangements with V and J assigned. A fraction of the clones does not appear; measured against another copy, unresolved V genes explain less than half of the discrepancy, and the remainder lacks a known reason. The V and J calls and the clone size are those of that table, but D and trimming were determined from the DNA. Here the sample has a few hundred thousand clones; 8% to 13% occur a single time. Just over 0.015% of the sample goes to the ten largest clones.

The CDR3 runs 18 amino acids, cysteine and phenylalanine included. Only the CDR3 DNA stays, 54 bases, in frame from base 1. V is cut back by 0 bases and J by 1 base, with 8 bases in the junction unmatched. The germline V gene provides CDR1 LGHNA and CDR2 YSLEER. Each donor gave one peripheral blood draw, around 0.12 L on average, collected into heparinised tubes. Using a panel that included CD45RO, CCR7, CD25, CD127, CD95 and CD27, naive, central memory, regulatory and stem cell-like memory CD4+ T cells were sorted on a BD FACSAria II. Every sorted population had a purity above 95%. Right away, PBMCs were isolated by Lymphoprep density gradient centrifugation and were stained directly, with no culture step. Samples were stained and sorted in pairs, with one healthy donor and one patient per experiment, so that batch effects were minimized. This clone has only a few counts. The target of this receptor is not known. No much larger clonotype is one base removed from it; base qualities were not supplied.

Recombination joined TRBV4-3 with TRBJ2-2; 7 bases in the junction line up with TRBD2. The sequence was collected from a woman aged 30 to 39 in good health. Sequenced material: naive CD4+ T cells from blood. The intended sense of this specimen's cell subset or site label: true naive CD4+ T cells. The base sequence is TGCGCCAGCAGCCAAGAAGAGGCTCTAGCGGTGAACACCGGGGAGCTGTTTTTT. The resulting protein is CASSQEEALAVNTGELFF.